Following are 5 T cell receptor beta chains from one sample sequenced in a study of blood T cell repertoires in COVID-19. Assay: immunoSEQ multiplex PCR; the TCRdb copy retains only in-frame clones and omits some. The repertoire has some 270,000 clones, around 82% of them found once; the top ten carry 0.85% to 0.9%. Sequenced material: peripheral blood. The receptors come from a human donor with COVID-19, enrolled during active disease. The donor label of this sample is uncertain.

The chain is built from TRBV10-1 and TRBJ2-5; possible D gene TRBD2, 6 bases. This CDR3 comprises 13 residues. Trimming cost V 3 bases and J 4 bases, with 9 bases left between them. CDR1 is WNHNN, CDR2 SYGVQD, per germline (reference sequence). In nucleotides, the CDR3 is TGCGCCAGCAGTGAATCGGGAGCAGAGACCCAGTACTTC. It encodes CASSESGAETQYF.

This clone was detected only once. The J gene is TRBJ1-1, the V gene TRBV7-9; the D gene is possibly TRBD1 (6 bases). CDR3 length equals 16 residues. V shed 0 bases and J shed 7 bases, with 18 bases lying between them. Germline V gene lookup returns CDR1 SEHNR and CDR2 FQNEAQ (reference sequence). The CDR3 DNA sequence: TGTGCCAGCAGCTTAGCGCTGGGGGGGGCCTCCAATGAAGCTTTCTTT. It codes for CASSLALGGASNEAFF.

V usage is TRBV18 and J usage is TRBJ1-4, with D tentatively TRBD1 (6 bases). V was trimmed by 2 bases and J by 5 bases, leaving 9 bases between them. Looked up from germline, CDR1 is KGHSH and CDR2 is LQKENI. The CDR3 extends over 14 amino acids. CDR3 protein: CASSPGGQNEKLFF. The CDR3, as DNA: TGTGCCAGCTCACCAGGGGGCCAAAATGAAAAACTGTTTTTT.

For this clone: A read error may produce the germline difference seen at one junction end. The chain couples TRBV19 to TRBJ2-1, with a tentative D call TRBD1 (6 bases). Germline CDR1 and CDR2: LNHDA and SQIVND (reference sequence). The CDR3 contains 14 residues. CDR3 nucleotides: TGTGCCAGTGGGTCTCTTCTTGGGGGCGTGCAGCCAATCTTC. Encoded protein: CASGSLLGGVQPIF.

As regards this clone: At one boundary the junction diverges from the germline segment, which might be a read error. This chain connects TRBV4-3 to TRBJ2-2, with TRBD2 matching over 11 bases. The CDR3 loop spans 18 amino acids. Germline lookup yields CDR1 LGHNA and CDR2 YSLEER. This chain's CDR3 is CASSQVVAGGPKTGELFF. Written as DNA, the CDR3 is TGCGCCAGCAGCCAAGTGGTAGCGGGAGGGCCGAAAACCGGGGAGCTGTTTTTT.